This T cell receptor beta chain was profiled in a study of T cell responses to AZD1222 COVID-19 vaccine. Whole-study results and caveats: Vaccine-related CD4 TCRs covered spike, predominating at 160-218 and 743-854. Clonal diversity may have been underestimated, and the donors were mostly white British, with more females than males. Spike-specific TCR breadth and depth rose after two AZD1222 doses.

The CDR3 consists of 17 residues. Per the germline V gene, CDR1 is SGHTA and CDR2 is FQGNSA. The ends lost 4 bases at V and 0 bases at J; junction bases unmatched: 8. Assay used: immunoSEQ multiplex PCR; TCRdb lists only in-frame clones, some missing. The sample has about 120,000 clones; roughly 92% are singletons. In regard to this clone: Antigen: not known.

Sequenced here: peripheral blood, sampled on day 0 of AZD1222 vaccination. The rearrangement joins TRBV7-2 to TRBJ1-3; 8 positions agree with TRBD1. This TCR was recovered from an adult in good health. The CDR3 DNA reads TGTGCCAGCAGCTATGTGGGGACAGGTTTCTCTGGAAACACCATATATTTT. This gives the protein CASSYVGTGFSGNTIYF.